This T cell receptor beta chain stems from a study of human T cells and chemical hapten exposure. Study summary: The patient population, which was mostly female, had alopecia areata, totalis or universalis.

As to time point: patch test 1, 2 weeks after DPC sensitization. The treatment: therapeutic diphenylcyclopropenone sensitization with weekly scalp DPC. This clonotype was detected only a few times. TCRdb itself ran the RACE reads through MiXCR, one entry per CDR3 protein. The repertoire holds 75,000 to 100,000 distinct CDR3 sequences, with roughly 12% as singletons. The sample was whole blood, taken in connection with sensitization to the hapten diphenylcyclopropenone (DPC). The sequence was collected from an older woman with alopecia areata. Some clones in this sample may be carry-over from other donors' samples.

Here the CDR3 reads CASIRDSSYNEQFF. CDR3 nucleotides: TGTGCCAGCATTAGGGACAGCTCCTACAATGAGCAGTTCTTC. The rearrangement links TRBV5-5 to TRBJ2-1; TRBD1 aligns across 7 bases. The germline gives CDR1 SGHKS, CDR2 YYEKEE (reference sequence). The CDR3 extends over 14 amino acids. V dropped 6 bases and J dropped 0; count of bases not matched to a gene: 3. Complete variable domain (other parts from reference TRBV5-5 and TRBJ2-1): DAGVTQSPTHLIKTRGQQVTLRCSPISGHKSVSWYQQVLGQGPQFIFQYYEKEERGRGNFPDRFSARQFPNYSSELNVNALLLGDSALYLCASIRDSSYNEQFFGPGTRLTVL.